A selection of T cell receptor beta chains follows, all from one sample in a study of T cell responses to AZD1222 COVID-19 vaccine. Profiling relied on immunoSEQ multiplex PCR, and the TCRdb table lists in-frame clones only, not all of them. This table holds roughly 200,000 clones, around 94% found once. The material was peripheral blood, obtained 28 days after the second dose of the MenACWY control vaccine. These receptors originate from an adult who received the MenACWY meningococcal vaccine as a control. CDR3s include the opening cysteine and the closing phenylalanine or tryptophan. The order of the fields is V gene, D gene, CDR3 protein. D genes are given only for firm matches.

>TRBV25-1|TRBD1
CASSDAATRQGARGYTF
>TRBV4-3|TRBD1
CASSQGQGANTEAFF
>TRBV5-1|-
CASSLDSRGYEQYF
>TRBV7-3|-
CASSLTPRAPYEQYF
>TRBV28|-
CASSFRRSSYNEQFF
>TRBV27|TRBD2
CASSHLAGRSYNEQFF
>TRBV10-3|-
CAISAGQNYEQYF
>TRBV5-1|TRBD2
CASSLTSGVGETQYF
>TRBV6-5|TRBD1
CASSAGTGGYNEQFF
>TRBV7-9|-
CASTPDTSTDTQYF
>TRBV7-2|TRBD2
CASSWTSGSNEQFF
>TRBV11-1|TRBD2
CASSQGTSGRYNEQFF
>TRBV7-6|TRBD1
CAKNAGTGVYQPQHF